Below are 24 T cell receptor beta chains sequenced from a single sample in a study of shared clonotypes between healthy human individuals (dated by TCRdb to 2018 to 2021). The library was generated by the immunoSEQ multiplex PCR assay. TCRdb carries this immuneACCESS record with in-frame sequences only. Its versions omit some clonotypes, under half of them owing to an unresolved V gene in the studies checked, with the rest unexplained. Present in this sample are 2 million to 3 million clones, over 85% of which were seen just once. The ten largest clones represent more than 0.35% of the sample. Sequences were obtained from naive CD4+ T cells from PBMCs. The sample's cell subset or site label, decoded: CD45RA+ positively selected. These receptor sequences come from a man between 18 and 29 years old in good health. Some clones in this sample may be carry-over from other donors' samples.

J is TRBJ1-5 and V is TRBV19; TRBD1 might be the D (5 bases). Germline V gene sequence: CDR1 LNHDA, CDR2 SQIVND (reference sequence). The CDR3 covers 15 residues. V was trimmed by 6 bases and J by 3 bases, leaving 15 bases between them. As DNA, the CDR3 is TGTGCCAGTAGGAGAGACAGTTTTGACAATCAGCCCCAGCATTTT. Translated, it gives CASRRDSFDNQPQHF.

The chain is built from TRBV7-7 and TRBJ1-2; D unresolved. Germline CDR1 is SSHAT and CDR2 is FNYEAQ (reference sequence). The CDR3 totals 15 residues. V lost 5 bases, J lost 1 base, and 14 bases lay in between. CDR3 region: CASSPSIASNYGYTF. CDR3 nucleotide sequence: TGTGCCAGCAGCCCATCAATCGCTAGTAACTATGGCTACACCTTC.

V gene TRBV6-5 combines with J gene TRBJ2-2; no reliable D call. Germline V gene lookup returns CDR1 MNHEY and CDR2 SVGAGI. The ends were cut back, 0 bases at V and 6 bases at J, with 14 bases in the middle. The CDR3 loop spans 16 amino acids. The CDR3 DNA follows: TGTGCCAGCAGTTACTCGAGACACGAGGCCGCCGGGGAGCTGTTTTTT. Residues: CASSYSRHEAAGELFF.

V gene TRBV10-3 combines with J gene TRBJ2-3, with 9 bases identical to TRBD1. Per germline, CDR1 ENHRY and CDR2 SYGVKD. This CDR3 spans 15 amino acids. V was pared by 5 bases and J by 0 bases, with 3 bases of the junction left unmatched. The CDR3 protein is CAISLGTGSTDTQYF. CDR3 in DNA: TGTGCCATCAGTTTAGGGACAGGGAGCACAGATACGCAGTATTTT.

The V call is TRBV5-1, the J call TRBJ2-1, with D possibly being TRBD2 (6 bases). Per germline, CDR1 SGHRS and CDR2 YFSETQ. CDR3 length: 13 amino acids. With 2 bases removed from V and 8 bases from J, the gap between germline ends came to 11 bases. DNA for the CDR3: TGCGCCAGCAGCTTTGGCGGGACGGATGAGCAGTTCTTC. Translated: CASSFGGTDEQFF.

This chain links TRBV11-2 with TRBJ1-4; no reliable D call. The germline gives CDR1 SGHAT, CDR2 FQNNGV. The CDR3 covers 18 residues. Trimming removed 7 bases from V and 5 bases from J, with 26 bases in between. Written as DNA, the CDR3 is TGTGCCAGCACCAAAGGCTGGGTCCCCGCGGGTGTAAATGAAAAACTGTTTTTT. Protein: CASTKGWVPAGVNEKLFF.

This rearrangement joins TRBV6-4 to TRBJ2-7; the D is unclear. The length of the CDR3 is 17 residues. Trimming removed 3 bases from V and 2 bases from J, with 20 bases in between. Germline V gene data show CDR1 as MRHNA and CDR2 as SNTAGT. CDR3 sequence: CASSDVLRPFNPYEQYF. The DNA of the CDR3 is TGTGCCAGCAGTGATGTCCTGAGGCCATTCAATCCCTACGAGCAGTACTTC.

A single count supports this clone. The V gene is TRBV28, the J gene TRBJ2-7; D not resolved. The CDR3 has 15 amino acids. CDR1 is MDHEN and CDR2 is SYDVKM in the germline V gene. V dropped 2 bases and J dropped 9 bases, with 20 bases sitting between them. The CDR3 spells CASSLIAPGGRGQYF. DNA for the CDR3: TGTGCCAGCAGTTTAATTGCCCCGGGCGGTCGTGGGCAGTACTTC.

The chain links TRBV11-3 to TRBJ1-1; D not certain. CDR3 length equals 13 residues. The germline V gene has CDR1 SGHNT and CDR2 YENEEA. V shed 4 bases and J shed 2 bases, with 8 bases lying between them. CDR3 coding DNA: TGTGCCAGCAGCTCGGCCGAAAACACTGAAGCTTTCTTT. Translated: CASSSAENTEAFF.

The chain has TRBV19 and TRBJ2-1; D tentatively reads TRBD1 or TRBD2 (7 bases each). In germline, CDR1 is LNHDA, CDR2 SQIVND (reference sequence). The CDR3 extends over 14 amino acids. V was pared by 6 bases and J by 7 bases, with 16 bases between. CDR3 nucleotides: TGTGCCAGTAGATCCAGGGGGGGTGAGAATGAGCAGTTCTTC. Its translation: CASRSRGGENEQFF.

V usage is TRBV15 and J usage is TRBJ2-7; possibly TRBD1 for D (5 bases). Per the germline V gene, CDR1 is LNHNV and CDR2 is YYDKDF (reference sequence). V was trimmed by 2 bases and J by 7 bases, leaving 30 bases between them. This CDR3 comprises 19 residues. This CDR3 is CATSRKSPASQGGFYEQYF. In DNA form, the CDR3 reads TGTGCCACCAGCAGAAAATCCCCCGCCTCGCAGGGTGGTTTCTATGAGCAGTACTTC.

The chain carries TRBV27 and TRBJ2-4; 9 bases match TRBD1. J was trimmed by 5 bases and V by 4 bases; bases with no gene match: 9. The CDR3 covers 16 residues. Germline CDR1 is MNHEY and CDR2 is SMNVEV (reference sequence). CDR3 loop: CASSSPPGQGQNIQYF. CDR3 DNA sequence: TGTGCCAGCAGTTCACCTCCGGGACAGGGTCAAAACATTCAGTACTTC.

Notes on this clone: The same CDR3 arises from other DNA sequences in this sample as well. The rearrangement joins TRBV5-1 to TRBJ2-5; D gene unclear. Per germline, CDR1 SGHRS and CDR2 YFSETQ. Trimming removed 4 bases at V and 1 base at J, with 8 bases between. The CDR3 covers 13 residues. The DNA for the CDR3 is TGCGCCAGCAGCCCGGACGGCCAAGAGACCCAGTACTTC. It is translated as CASSPDGQETQYF.

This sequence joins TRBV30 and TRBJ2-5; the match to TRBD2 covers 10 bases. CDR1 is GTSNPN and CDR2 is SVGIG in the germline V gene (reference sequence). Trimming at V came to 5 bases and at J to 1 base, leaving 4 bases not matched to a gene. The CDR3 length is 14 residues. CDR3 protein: CAWSSGSFQETQYF. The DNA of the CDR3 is TGTGCCTGGTCTAGCGGGAGTTTCCAAGAGACCCAGTACTTC. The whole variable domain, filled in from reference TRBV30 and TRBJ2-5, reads SQTIHQWPATLVQPVGSPLSLECTVEGTSNPNLYWYRQAAGRGLQLLFYSVGIGQISSEVPQNLSASRPQDRQFILSSKKLLLSDSGFYLCAWSSGSFQETQYFGPGTRLLVL.

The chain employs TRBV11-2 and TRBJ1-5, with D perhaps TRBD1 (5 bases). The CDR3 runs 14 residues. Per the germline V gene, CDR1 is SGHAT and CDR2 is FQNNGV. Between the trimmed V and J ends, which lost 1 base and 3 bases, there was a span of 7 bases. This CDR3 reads CASSLAGFNQPQHF. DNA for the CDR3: TGTGCCAGCAGCTTAGCAGGGTTCAATCAGCCCCAGCATTTT.

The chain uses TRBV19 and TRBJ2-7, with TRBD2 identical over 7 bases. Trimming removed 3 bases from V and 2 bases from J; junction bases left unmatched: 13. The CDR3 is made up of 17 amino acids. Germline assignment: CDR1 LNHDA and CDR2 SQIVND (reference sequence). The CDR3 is CASSMVSGLKGPYEQYF. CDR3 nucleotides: TGTGCCAGTAGTATGGTTAGCGGGCTCAAGGGCCCCTACGAGCAGTACTTC.

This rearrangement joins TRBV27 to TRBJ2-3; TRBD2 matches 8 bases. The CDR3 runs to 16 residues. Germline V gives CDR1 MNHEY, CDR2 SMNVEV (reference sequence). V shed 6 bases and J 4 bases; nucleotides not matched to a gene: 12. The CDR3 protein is CASRRAAGVNSDTQYF. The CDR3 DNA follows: TGTGCCAGCAGAAGGGCAGCGGGAGTTAACTCAGATACGCAGTATTTT.

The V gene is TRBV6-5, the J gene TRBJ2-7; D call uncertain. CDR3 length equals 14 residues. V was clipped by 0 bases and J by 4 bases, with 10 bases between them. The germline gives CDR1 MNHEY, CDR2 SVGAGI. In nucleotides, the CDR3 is TGTGCCAGCAGTTACTCGATTGGATTTTACGAGCAGTACTTC. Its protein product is CASSYSIGFYEQYF.

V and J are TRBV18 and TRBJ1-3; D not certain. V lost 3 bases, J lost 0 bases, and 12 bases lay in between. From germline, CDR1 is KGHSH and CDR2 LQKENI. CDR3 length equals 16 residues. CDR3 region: CASSPQPGVSGNTIYF. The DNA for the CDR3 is TGTGCCAGCTCACCCCAACCGGGAGTCTCTGGAAACACCATATATTTT.

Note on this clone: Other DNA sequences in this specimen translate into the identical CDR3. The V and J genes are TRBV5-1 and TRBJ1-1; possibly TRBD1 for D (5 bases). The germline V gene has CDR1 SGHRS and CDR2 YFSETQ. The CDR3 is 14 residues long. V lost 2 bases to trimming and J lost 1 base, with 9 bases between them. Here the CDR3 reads CASSLQTANTEAFF. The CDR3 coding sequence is TGCGCCAGCAGCTTACAGACAGCGAACACTGAAGCTTTCTTT. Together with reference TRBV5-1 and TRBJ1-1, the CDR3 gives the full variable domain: KAGVTQTPRYLIKTRGQQVTLSCSPISGHRSVSWYQQTPGQGLQFLFEYFSETQRNKGNFPGRFSGRQFSNSRSEMNVSTLELGDSALYLCASSLQTANTEAFFGQGTRLTVV.

CDR3 sequence: CASSDTGGGNTEAFF. DNA for the CDR3: TGTGCCAGTAGTGACACAGGGGGCGGGAACACTGAAGCTTTCTTT. The rearrangement uses TRBV19 and TRBJ1-1; 9 bases fit TRBD1. The J segment lost 1 base and the V segment lost 5 bases, leaving 5 bases of the junction unmatched. This CDR3 has 15 residues. Germline CDR1 is LNHDA and CDR2 is SQIVND (reference sequence).

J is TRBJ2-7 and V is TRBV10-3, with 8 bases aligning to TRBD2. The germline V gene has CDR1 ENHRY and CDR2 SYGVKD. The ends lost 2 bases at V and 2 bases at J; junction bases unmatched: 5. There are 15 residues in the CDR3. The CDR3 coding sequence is TGTGCCATCAGTGAGGGTAGCGGGGACGCCTACGAGCAGTACTTC. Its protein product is CAISEGSGDAYEQYF.

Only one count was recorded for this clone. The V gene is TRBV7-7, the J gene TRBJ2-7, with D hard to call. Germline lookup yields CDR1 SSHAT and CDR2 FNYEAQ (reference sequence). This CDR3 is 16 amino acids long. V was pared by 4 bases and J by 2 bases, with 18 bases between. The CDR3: CASSSPHNSFTYEQYF. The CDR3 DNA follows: TGTGCCAGCAGCTCACCCCACAATTCCTTTACCTACGAGCAGTACTTC.

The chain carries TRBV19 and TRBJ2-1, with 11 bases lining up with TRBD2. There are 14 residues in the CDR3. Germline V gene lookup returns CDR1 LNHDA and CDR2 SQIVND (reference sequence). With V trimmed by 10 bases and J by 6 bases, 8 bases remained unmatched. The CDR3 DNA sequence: TGTGCCACCCAGAGACTAGCGGGATCCAATGAGCAGTTCTTC. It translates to CATQRLAGSNEQFF.